This T cell receptor beta chain stems from a study of technical replicates of blood from several donors. The V gene lost 6 bases and the J gene lost 2 bases, with 10 bases spanning the gap. The CDR3 length is 13 residues. The germline CDR1 and CDR2 sequences are MNHNS and SASEGT. Using immunoSEQ multiplex PCR, the repertoire was profiled, and TCRdb retains in-frame clones only, with some absent. The sample records approximately 87,000 clones, around 92% being singletons. V gene TRBV6-1 combines with J gene TRBJ2-5; weak D call: TRBD1 (5 bases). The TCR originated in a human donor in good health. Some clones in this sample may be carry-over from other donors' samples. Sequencing was performed on T cells isolated from PBMCs. The CDR3 loop reads CASRRQYQETQYF. The CDR3 nucleotides read TGTGCCAGCAGAAGACAGTATCAAGAGACCCAGTACTTC.